This TCR beta chain originates from a study of cytomegalovirus exposure and HLA in healthy donors. Study-wide results and limits: When a later analysis was performed, an Asian-associated ancestry cluster reportedly had fewer N-insertions than the roughly 640-donor mean. Roughly even sequencing depth across donors was the assumption behind the presence/absence analyses. A missense variant in DCLRE1C was later tied to TCR beta V- and J-gene trimming.

Germline V gene sequence: CDR1 SGDLS, CDR2 YYNGEE. This CDR3 spans 15 amino acids. Unmatched junction bases numbered 3, after V lost 4 bases and J lost 1 base. A word on this clone: What it binds is not known.

It was with 60 Vbeta and 13 Jbeta primers that the PCR ran. Libraries were prepared by immunoSEQ multiplex PCR; TCRdb keeps only in-frame clonotypes and omits some of them. Of more than 90,000 clones detected, 65% to 75% appear once; the ten largest clones hold over 4%. V and J are TRBV9 and TRBJ2-1, with TRBD1 matching 9 bases. This sequence was found in a young man in good health and CMV-seropositive. The sequenced material came from PBMCs. The CDR3 DNA sequence: TGTGCCAGCAGCATAGACAGGGGGTCCTACAATGAGCAGTTCTTC. Its protein product is CASSIDRGSYNEQFF.